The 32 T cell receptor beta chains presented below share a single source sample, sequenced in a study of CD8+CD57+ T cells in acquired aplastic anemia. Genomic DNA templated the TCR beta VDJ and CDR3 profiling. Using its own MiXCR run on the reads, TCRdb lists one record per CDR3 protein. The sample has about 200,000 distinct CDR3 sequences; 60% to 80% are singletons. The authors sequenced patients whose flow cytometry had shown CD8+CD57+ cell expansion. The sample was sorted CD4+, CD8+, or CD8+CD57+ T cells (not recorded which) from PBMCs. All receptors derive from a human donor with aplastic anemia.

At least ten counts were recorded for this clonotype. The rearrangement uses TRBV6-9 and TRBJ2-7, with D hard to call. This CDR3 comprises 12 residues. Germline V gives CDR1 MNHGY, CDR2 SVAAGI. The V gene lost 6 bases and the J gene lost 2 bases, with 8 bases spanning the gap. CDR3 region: CASRPDPYEQYF. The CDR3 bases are TGTGCCAGCAGACCGGACCCCTACGAGCAGTACTTC.

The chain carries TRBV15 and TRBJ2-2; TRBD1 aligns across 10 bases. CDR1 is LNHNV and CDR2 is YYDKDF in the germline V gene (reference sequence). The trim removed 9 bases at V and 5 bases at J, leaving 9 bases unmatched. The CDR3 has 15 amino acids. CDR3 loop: CATGDRGRRTGELFF. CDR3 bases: TGTGCCACAGGAGACAGGGGGCGCCGGACCGGGGAGCTGTTTTTT. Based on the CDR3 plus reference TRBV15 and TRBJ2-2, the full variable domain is DAMVIQNPRYQVTQFGKPVTLSCSQTLNHNVMYWYQQKSSQAPKLLFHYYDKDFNNEADTPDNFQSRRPNTSFCFLDIRSPGLGDTAMYLCATGDRGRRTGELFFGEGSRLTVL.

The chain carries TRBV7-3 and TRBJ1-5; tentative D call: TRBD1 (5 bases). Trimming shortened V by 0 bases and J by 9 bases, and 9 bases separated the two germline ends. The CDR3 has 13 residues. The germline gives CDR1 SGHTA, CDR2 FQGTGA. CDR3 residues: CASSLTGGGPQHF. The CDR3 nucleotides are TGTGCCAGCAGCTTAACGGGGGGAGGGCCCCAGCATTTT. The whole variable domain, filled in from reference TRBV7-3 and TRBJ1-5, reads GAGVSQTPSNKVTEKGKYVELRCDPISGHTALYWYRQSLGQGPEFLIYFQGTGAADDSGLPNDRFFAVRPEGSVSTLKIQRTERGDSAVYLCASSLTGGGPQHFGDGTRLSIL.

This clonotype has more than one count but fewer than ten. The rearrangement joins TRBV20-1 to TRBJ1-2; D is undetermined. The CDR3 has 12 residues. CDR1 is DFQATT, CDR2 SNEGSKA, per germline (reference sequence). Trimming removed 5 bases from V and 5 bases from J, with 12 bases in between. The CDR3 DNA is TGCAGTGCTCCCCGAGTAGGGTATGGCTACACCTTC. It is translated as CSAPRVGYGYTF.

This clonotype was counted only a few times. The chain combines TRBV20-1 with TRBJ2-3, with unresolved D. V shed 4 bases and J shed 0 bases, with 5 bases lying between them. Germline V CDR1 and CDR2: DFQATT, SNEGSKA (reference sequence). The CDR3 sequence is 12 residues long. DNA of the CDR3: TGCAGTGCTATGGCTAGCACAGATACGCAGTATTTT. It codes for CSAMASTDTQYF.

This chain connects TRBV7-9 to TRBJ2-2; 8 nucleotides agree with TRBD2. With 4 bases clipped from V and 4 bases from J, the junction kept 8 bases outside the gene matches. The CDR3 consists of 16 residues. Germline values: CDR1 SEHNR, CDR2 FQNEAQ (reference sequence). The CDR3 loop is CASSSAGGAVTGELFF. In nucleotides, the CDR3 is TGTGCCAGCAGCTCGGCGGGGGGCGCGGTCACCGGGGAGCTGTTTTTT.

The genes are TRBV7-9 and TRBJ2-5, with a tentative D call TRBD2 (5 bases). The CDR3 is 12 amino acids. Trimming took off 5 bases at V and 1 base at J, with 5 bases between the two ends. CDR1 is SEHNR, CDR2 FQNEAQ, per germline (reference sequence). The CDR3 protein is CASSEGQETQYF. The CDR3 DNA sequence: TGTGCCAGCAGCGAGGGCCAAGAGACCCAGTACTTC.

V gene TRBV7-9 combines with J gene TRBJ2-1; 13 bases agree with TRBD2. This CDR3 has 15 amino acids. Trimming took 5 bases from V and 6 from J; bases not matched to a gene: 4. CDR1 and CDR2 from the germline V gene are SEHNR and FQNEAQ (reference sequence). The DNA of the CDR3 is TGTGCCAGCAGCCCCGGACTAGCGGGGGTCAATGAGCAGTTCTTC. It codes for CASSPGLAGVNEQFF.

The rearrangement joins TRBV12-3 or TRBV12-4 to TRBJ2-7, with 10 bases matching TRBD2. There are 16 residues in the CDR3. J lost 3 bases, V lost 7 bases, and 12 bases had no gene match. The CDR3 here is CASTYLAGGTSYEQYF. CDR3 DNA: TGTGCCAGCACTTACTTAGCGGGAGGAACCAGCTACGAGCAGTACTTC.

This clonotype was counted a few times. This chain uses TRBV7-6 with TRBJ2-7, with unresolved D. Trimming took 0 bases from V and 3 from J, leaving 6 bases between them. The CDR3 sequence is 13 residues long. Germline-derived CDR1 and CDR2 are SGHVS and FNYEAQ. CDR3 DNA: TGTGCCAGCAGCTTAGCCCCCGACTACGAGCAGTACTTC. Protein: CASSLAPDYEQYF. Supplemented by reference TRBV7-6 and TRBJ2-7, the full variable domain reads GAGVSQSPRYKVTKRGQDVALRCDPISGHVSLYWYRQALGQGPEFLTYFNYEAQQDKSGLPNDRFSAERPEGSISTLTIQRTEQRDSAMYRCASSLAPDYEQYFGPGTRLTVT.

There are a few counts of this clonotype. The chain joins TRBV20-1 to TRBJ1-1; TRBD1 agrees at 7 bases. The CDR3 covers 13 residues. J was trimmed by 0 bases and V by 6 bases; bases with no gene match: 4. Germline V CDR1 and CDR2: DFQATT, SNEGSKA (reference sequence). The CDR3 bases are TGCAGTGCCAAGGGACAGATGAACACTGAAGCTTTCTTT. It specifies CSAKGQMNTEAFF.

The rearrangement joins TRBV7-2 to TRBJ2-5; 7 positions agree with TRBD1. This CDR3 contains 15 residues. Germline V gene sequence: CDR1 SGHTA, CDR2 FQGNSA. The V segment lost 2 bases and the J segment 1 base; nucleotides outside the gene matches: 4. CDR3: CASSLWGQSQETQYF. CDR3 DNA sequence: TGTGCCAGCAGCTTATGGGGACAGAGCCAAGAGACCCAGTACTTC.

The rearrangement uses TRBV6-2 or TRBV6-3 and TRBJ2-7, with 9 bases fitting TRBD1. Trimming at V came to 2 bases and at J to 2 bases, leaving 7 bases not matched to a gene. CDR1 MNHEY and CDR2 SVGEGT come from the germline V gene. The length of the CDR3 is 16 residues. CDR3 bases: TGTGCCAGCAGTTACACAACGGACAGGGGACCCTACGAGCAGTACTTC. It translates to CASSYTTDRGPYEQYF.

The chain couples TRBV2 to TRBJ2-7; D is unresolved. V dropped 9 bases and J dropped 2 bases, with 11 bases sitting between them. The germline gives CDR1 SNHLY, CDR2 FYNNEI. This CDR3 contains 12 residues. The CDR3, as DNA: TGTGCCAGTTCCCGGCTAGCCTACGAGCAGTACTTC. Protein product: CASSRLAYEQYF. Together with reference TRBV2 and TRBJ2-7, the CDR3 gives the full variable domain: EPEVTQTPSHQVTQMGQEVILRCVPISNHLYFYWYRQILGQKVEFLVSFYNNEISEKSEIFDDQFSVERPDGSNFTLKIRSTKLEDSAMYFCASSRLAYEQYFGPGTRLTVT.

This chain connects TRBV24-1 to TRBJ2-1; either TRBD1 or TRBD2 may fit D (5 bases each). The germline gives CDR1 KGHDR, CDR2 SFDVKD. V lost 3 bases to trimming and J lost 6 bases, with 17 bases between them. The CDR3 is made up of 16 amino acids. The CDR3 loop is CATSDPGPGKSNEQFF. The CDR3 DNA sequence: TGTGCCACCAGTGATCCGGGACCCGGAAAGAGCAATGAGCAGTTCTTC.

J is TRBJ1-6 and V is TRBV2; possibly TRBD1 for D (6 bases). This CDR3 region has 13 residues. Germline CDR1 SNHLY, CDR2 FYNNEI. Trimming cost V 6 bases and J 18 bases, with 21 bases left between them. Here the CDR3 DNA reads TGTGCCAGCAGCCGGGACAAGGGGACCCCGGCCCACTTT. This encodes CASSRDKGTPAHF. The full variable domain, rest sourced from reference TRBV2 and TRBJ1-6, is EPEVTQTPSHQVTQMGQEVILRCVPISNHLYFYWYRQILGQKVEFLVSFYNNEISEKSEIFDDQFSVERPDGSNFTLKIRSTKLEDSAMYFCASSRDKGTPAHFGNGTRLTVT.

The CDR3 sequence is CASSVGGTGPGNEQFF. In DNA, the CDR3 is TGTGCCAGCAGCGTAGGAGGGACAGGGCCAGGGAATGAGCAGTTCTTC. This chain joins TRBV9 and TRBJ2-1, with TRBD1 matching 9 bases. This CDR3 has 16 residues. The junction had 8 bases not matched to a gene; V was cut back by 0 bases and J by 7 bases. Germline V gene sequence: CDR1 SGDLS, CDR2 YYNGEE.

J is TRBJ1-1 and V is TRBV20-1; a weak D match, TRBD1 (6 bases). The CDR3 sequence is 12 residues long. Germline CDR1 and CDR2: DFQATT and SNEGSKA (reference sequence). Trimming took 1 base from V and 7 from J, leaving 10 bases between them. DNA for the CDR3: TGCAGTGCTAGAGGACAGGCCTATGAAGCTTTCTTT. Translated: CSARGQAYEAFF.

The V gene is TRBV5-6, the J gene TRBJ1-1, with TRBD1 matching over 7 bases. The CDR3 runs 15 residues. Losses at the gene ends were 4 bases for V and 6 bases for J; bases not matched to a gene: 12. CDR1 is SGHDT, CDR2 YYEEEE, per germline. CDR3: CASSLPVGGSPEAFF. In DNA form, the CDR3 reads TGTGCCAGCAGCCTACCGGTAGGGGGCAGCCCTGAAGCTTTCTTT.

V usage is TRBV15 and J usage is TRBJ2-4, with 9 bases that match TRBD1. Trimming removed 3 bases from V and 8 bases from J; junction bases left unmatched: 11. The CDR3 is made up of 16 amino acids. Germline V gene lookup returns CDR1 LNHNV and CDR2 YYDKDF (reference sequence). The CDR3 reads CATSSSRSGQGYIQYF. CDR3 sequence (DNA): TGTGCCACCAGCAGCTCCAGGTCGGGACAGGGTTACATTCAGTACTTC. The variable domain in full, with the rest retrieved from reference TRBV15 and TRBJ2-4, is DAMVIQNPRYQVTQFGKPVTLSCSQTLNHNVMYWYQQKSSQAPKLLFHYYDKDFNNEADTPDNFQSRRPNTSFCFLDIRSPGLGDTAMYLCATSSSRSGQGYIQYFGAGTRLSVL.

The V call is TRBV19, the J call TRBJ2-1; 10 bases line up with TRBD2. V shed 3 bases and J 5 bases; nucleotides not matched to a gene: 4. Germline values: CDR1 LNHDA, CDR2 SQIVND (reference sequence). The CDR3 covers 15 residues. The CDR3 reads CASSISSGGHNEQFF. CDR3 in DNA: TGTGCCAGTAGTATTTCTAGCGGGGGCCACAATGAGCAGTTCTTC.

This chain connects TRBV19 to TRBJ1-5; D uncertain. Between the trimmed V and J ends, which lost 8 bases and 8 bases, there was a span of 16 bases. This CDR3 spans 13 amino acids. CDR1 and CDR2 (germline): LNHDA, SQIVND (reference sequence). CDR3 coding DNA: TGTGCCAGTTCCAACGGTATTACGAAGCCCCAGCATTTT. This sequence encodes CASSNGITKPQHF.

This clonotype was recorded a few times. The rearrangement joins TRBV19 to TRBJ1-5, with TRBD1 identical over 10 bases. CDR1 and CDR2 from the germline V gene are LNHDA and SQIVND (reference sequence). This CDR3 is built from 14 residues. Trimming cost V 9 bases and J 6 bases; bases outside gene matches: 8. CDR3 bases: TGTGCCAGCCGGGGACAGGGGACGGGTCAGCCCCAGCATTTT. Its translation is CASRGQGTGQPQHF.

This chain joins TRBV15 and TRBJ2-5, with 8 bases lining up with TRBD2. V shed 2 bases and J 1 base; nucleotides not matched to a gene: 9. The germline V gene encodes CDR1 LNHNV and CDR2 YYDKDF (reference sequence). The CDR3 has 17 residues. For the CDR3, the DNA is TGTGCCACCAGCAGAACCACAGGCGGGAGGATCCAAGAGACCCAGTACTTC. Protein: CATSRTTGGRIQETQYF.

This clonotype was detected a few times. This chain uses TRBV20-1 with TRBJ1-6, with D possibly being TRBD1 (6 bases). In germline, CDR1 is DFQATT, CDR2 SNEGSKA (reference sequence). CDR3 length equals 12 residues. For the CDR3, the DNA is TGCAGCAGCAGGGGTGCGGATTCACCCCTCCACTTT. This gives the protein CSSRGADSPLHF.

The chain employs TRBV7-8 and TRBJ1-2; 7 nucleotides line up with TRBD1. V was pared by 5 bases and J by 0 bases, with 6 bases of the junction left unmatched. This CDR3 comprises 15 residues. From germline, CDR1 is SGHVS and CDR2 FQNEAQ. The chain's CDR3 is CASSEQGYPNYGYTF. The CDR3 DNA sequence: TGTGCCAGCAGCGAACAGGGGTACCCTAACTATGGCTACACCTTC.

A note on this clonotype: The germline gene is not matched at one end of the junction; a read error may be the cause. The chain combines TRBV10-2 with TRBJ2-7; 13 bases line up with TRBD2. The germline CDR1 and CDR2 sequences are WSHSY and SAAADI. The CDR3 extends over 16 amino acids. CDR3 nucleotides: TGCGTCAGCAGTGAGTCGGGGACTAGCGGGGCCTACGAGCAGTACTTC. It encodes CVSSESGTSGAYEQYF.

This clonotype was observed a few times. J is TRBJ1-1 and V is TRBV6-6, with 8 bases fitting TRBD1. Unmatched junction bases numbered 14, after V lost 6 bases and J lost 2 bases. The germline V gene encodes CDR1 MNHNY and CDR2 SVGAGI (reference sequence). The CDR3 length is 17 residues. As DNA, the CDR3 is TGTGCCAGCAGCCACCTCCGGGACAGGCCTCCCAACACTGAAGCTTTCTTT. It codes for CASSHLRDRPPNTEAFF.

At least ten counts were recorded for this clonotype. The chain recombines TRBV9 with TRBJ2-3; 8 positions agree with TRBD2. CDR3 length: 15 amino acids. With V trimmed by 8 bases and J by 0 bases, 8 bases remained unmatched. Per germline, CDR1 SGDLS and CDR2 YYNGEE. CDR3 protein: CASNSGGFSTDTQYF. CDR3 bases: TGTGCCAGTAACAGCGGGGGCTTTAGCACAGATACGCAGTATTTT.

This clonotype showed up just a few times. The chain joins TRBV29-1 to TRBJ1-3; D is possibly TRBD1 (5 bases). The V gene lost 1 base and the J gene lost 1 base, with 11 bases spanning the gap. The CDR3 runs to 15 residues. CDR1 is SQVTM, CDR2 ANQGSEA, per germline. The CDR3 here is CSVEAGRGSGNTIYF. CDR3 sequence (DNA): TGCAGCGTTGAAGCGGGACGGGGGTCTGGAAACACCATATATTTT.

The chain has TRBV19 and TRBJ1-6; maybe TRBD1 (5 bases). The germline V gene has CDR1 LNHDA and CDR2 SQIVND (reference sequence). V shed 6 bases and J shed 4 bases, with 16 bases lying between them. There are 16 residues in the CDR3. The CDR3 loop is CASRMRGLIYNSPLHF. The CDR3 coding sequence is TGTGCCAGTAGGATGAGGGGCCTGATTTATAATTCACCCCTCCACTTT.

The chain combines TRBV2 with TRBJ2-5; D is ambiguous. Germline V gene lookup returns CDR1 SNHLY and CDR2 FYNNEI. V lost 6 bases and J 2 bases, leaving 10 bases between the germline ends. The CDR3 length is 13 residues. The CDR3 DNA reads TGTGCCAGCAGACCCGGAGCACAAGAGACCCAGTACTTC. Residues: CASRPGAQETQYF.